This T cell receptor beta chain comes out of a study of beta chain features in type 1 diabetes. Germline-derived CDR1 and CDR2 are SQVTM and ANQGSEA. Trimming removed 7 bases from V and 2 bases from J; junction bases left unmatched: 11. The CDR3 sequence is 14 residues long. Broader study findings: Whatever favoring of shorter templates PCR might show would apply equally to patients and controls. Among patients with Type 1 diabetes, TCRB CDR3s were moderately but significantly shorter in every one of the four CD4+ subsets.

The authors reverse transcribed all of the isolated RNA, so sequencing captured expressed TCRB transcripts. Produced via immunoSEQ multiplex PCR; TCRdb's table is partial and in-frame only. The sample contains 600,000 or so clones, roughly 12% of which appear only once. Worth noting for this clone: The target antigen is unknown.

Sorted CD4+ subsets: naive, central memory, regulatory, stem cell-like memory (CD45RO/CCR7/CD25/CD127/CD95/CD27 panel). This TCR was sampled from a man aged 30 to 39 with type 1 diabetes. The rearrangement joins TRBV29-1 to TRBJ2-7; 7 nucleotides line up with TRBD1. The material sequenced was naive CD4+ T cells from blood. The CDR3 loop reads CSATDRLSTYEQYF. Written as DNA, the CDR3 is TGCAGCGCCACGGACAGGCTTTCTACCTACGAGCAGTACTTC.